This record covers a single T cell receptor beta chain. Its antigen is currently unknown. The germline CDR1 and CDR2 sequences are SGHTA and FQGNSA. V was pared by 4 bases and J by 2 bases, with 12 bases between. This CDR3 has 14 amino acids. The sample comes from a study of shared clonotypes between healthy human individuals. Study-level findings and limits: The authors sampled blood alone, and tissue repertoires likely differ.

Produced via immunoSEQ multiplex PCR; TCRdb's table is partial and in-frame only. Here the sample spans some 2,100,000 clones, 95% being singletons. The rearrangement links TRBV7-2 to TRBJ2-7; D might be TRBD1 (6 bases). The sequence was obtained from a man younger than 35 in good health. Sequenced: naive CD4+ T cells sorted from blood. Stated subset: CD45RA+ positively selected. CDR3 sequence reads: CASSSQGTTYEQYF. The CDR3 DNA sequence: TGTGCCAGCAGCTCGCAGGGGACCACCTACGAGCAGTACTTC.